The entry that follows covers one T cell receptor (beta chain) sequence. Its antigen is not identified. This entry is derived from a study of CD8+ T cells in alopecia areata. Background on the study: The duration of tofacitinib was 6 to 18 months, with 6 months off drug afterward.

In each case, RNA was isolated and then reverse transcribed into cDNA as the sequencing template. Profiled with immunoSEQ multiplex PCR; TCRdb holds only in-frame clones, not every one. The table includes roughly 99,000 clones, around 83% detected once. Stated treatment: oral pan-JAK inhibitor, 5-10 mg twice daily. The study team obtained lesional scalp punch biopsies and peripheral blood from alopecia areata patients. General study results and limits: Mouse data revealed clearer TCR sharing than patient data did, a gap possibly tied to HLA. Numerous clones, expanded in lesions, remained in scalp and blood during tofacitinib.

The specimen was CD8+ T cells sorted from blood, collected at week 24, from a patient treated with tofacitinib. The receptor was isolated from a human donor with alopecia areata.

CDR3 region: CSVRPQSSYEQYF. In DNA form, the CDR3 reads TGCAGCGTTAGGCCGCAAAGCTCCTACGAGCAGTACTTC. This chain joins TRBV29-1 and TRBJ2-7, with D unclear. This CDR3 is 13 amino acids long. The V end was cut by 5 bases, the J end by 0 bases, with 11 bases between. CDR1 is SQVTM, CDR2 ANQGSEA, per germline.